Listed below are T cell receptor beta chains from one sample, sequenced in a study of T cell responses to AZD1222 COVID-19 vaccine. Measured with immunoSEQ multiplex PCR; TCRdb has only the in-frame clones, and not every one. The sample contains around 200,000 clones, approximately 91% of which appear only once. The input for sequencing was peripheral blood, taken on day 0 of AZD1222 vaccination. The receptors here all came from an adult in good health. CDR3s include the opening cysteine and the closing phenylalanine or tryptophan. A D gene is named only where the DNA matches it firmly. Clone size, where shown, is once, few, many, or a class for clones that have expanded.

TRBV11-3,NA,NA,TRBJ1-2,TGTGCCAGCTTCGCAGGCCCTGGCTATGGCTACACCTTC,CASFAGPGYGYTF
TRBV7-9,NA,TRBD1,TRBJ1-4,TGTGCCAGCAGCTCTAAAAAACCGGGACAGACGATTAATGAAAAACTGTTTTTT,CASSSKKPGQTINEKLFF
TRBV11-2,few,NA,TRBJ2-5,TGTGCCAGCAGCTTAGCAGAGACCCAGTACTTC,CASSLAETQYF
TRBV6-1,NA,NA,TRBJ2-7,TGTGCCAGCAGTGATACGGGAGAGCAGTACTTC,CASSDTGEQYF
TRBV15,NA,NA,TRBJ1-1,TGTGCCACCAGCAGAGTTTCGGGCAGGGGGAACACTGAAGCTTTCTTT,CATSRVSGRGNTEAFF
TRBV21-1,NA,NA,TRBJ1-1,TGTGCCAGCAGCAAAGCGTGGGGGGAGAACACTGAAGCTTTCTTT,CASSKAWGENTEAFF
TRBV11-2,NA,TRBD2,TRBJ2-4,TGTGCCAGCAGCCCCGGACTAGCGGGGGTAAACATTCAGTACTTC,CASSPGLAGVNIQYF
TRBV6-6,NA,NA,TRBJ2-7,TGTGCCAGCAACACGGGCTACGAGCAGTACTTC,CASNTGYEQYF
TRBV10-3,NA,TRBD2,TRBJ2-7,TGTGCCATCAGTGGGGGGACTAGCGGGAGGGTAGAGCAGTACTTC,CAISGGTSGRVEQYF
TRBV29-1,NA,TRBD1,TRBJ2-7,TGCAGCGTGGGGACAGGGAACAGCGAGCAGTACTTC,CSVGTGNSEQYF
TRBV28,NA,NA,TRBJ1-5,TGTGCCAGCAGGGTCCCCGTCGGGGAAATCCAGCCCCAGCATTTT,CASRVPVGEIQPQHF
TRBV29-1,NA,NA,TRBJ1-1,TGCAGCGTTGTGAACAGATTGAACACTGAAGCTTTCTTT,CSVVNRLNTEAFF
TRBV9,NA,TRBD2,TRBJ2-7,TGTGCCAGCAGCGTGGCCGGGACTAGCCGCAGCGAGCAGTACTTC,CASSVAGTSRSEQYF
TRBV4-2,NA,NA,TRBJ1-1,TGTGCCAGCAGCCAATCGAACACTGAAGCTTTCTTT,CASSQSNTEAFF